The 2 T cell receptor beta chains below come from one sample, sequenced in a study of blood T cell repertoires in COVID-19. Produced via immunoSEQ multiplex PCR; TCRdb's table is partial and in-frame only. The sample comprises just under 350,000 clones, 88% of which are singletons, and 6% to 8.5% rests with the top ten. The sample was peripheral blood. Every receptor here comes from a woman in her 70s with COVID-19, enrolled during active disease.

This chain uses TRBV30 with TRBJ1-1, with TRBD1 as a possible D gene (5 bases). CDR3 length: 12 amino acids. Between the trimmed V and J ends, which lost 8 bases and 1 base, there was a span of 11 bases. The germline CDR1 and CDR2 sequences are GTSNPN and SVGIG (reference sequence). For the CDR3, the DNA is TGTGCCCTCGGGGGGGGGAACACTGAAGCTTTCTTT. Protein product: CALGGGNTEAFF.

The chain couples TRBV4-3 to TRBJ1-2, with D perhaps matching TRBD1 (5 bases). The CDR3 length is 14 residues. Trimming took 3 bases from V and 1 from J, leaving 9 bases between them. Germline V gene sequence: CDR1 LGHNA, CDR2 YSLEER. The DNA of the CDR3 is TGCGCCAGCAGCCAGGCCAGGGTTAACTATGGCTACACCTTC. It yields the protein CASSQARVNYGYTF.